The rows below give T cell receptor beta chains drawn from one sample of a study of chemoradiotherapy in HPV16-positive cancers. Assay used: immunoSEQ multiplex PCR; TCRdb lists only in-frame clones, some missing. This sample yields about 12,000 clones, of which roughly four fifths are seen a single time; 0.9% to 0.95% belongs to the top ten. Sampling was conducted from a patient who underwent chemoradiotherapy. These TCRs come from a human donor with HPV-associated anogenital cancer. Both conserved end residues are part of each CDR3. Each record gives: J gene, D gene, V gene, clone size, CDR3 DNA, CDR3 protein. The D gene is left open where the match is weak. Size values are once, few and many counts, or a class for expanded clones, and some rows have none.

TRBJ2-1 | NA | TRBV29-1 | NA | TGCAGCGTCCGGGACCCCGAGCAGTTCTTC | CSVRDPEQFF
TRBJ2-5 | TRBD1 | TRBV14 | NA | TGTGCCAGCAGCCAAGGGTCAGGACAGGACCAAGAGACCCAGTACTTC | CASSQGSGQDQETQYF
TRBJ2-7 | NA | TRBV6-1 | once | TGTGCCAGCAACCCGGGGCCCAACTCCTACGAGCAGTACTTC | CASNPGPNSYEQYF
TRBJ2-2 | NA | TRBV7-6 | NA | TGTGCCAGCAGCGGAGAGGGGGATAGCCGGGAGCTGTTTTTT | CASSGEGDSRELFF
TRBJ2-5 | NA | TRBV11-2 | once | TGTGCCAGCAGCTTAGAAACAGGTCAAGAGACCCAGTACTTC | CASSLETGQETQYF
TRBJ2-2 | TRBD1 | TRBV10-3 | NA | TGTGCCATCACGGTCGGGACAGGGAGCACCGGGGAGCTGTTTTTT | CAITVGTGSTGELFF
TRBJ2-7 | NA | TRBV7-2 | NA | TGTGCCAGCAGCCCCCGGCTGGGTATAGGCTACGAGCAGTACTTC | CASSPRLGIGYEQYF
TRBJ2-3 | TRBD2 | TRBV6-5 | NA | TGTGCCAGCCGGGGGGTACCCACAGATACGCAGTATTTT | CASRGVPTDTQYF
TRBJ2-1 | NA | TRBV15 | NA | TGTGCCACCAGCAGAGAGGGGGGACGCAAGAATGAGCAGTTCTTC | CATSREGGRKNEQFF
TRBJ2-6 | NA | TRBV7-3 | NA | TGTGCCAGCAGCTTAACAATTGGGCGAAATTTGTTCTCTGGGGCCAACGTCCTGACTTTC | CASSLTIGRNLFSGANVLTF
TRBJ1-2 | NA | TRBV14 | few | TGTGCCAGCAGCCAAGGGATCTATGGCTACACCTTC | CASSQGIYGYTF
TRBJ2-1 | NA | TRBV6-1 | NA | TGTGCCAGCAGCCCCGGGTCCTCCTACAATGAGCAGTTCTTC | CASSPGSSYNEQFF
TRBJ2-5 | NA | TRBV13 | NA | TGTGCCAGCAGCTCACAGGGAGAGGTAGAGACCCAGTACTTC | CASSSQGEVETQYF
TRBJ1-3 | TRBD1 | TRBV29-1 | NA | TGCAGCGTGGGACAGGGGGCTGGAAACACCATATATTTT | CSVGQGAGNTIYF
TRBJ2-1 | TRBD2 | TRBV27 | NA | TGTGCCAGCAAAGCGGGAGGGCCATCTGGTGAGCAGTTCTTC | CASKAGGPSGEQFF
TRBJ2-1 | NA | TRBV5-1 | NA | TGCGCCAGCAGCAACTCCGGTGGCTACAATGAGCAGTTCTTC | CASSNSGGYNEQFF
TRBJ1-4 | NA | TRBV11-2 | NA | TGTGCCAGCAGCTCCGGACAGCCGAATGAAAAACTGTTTTTT | CASSSGQPNEKLFF
TRBJ2-2 | NA | TRBV7-6 | NA | TGTGCCAGCAGCTTAACCCAGGGTTCCGGGGAGCTGTTTTTT | CASSLTQGSGELFF
TRBJ2-5 | NA | TRBV7-9 | NA | TGTGCCAGCAGCTTACAGGAGACCCAGTACTTC | CASSLQETQYF
TRBJ1-6 | NA | TRBV7-2 | NA | TGTGCCAGCAGCTTTAGTACAGCTAATTCACCCCTCCACTTT | CASSFSTANSPLHF
TRBJ2-5 | NA | TRBV5-4 | NA | TGTGCCAGCAGCTCTCTCGGGGTGGGAGAGACCCAGTACTTC | CASSSLGVGETQYF
TRBJ2-7 | NA | TRBV29-1 | NA | TGCAGCGTTGCACTAGTCGGGGTCCCCGAGCAGTACTTC | CSVALVGVPEQYF
TRBJ1-1 | NA | TRBV5-4 | few | TGTGCCAGCAGCTTGGCTCGCCTGAACACTGAAGCTTTCTTT | CASSLARLNTEAFF
TRBJ1-4 | NA | TRBV4-2 | NA | TGTGCCAGCAGCCAAGGAGGCAGGGACAATGAAAAACTGTTTTTT | CASSQGGRDNEKLFF
TRBJ1-4 | NA | TRBV30 | NA | TGTGCCTGGAGTGCGGGTGGGGATGAAAAACTGTTTTTT | CAWSAGGDEKLFF
TRBJ2-3 | TRBD2 | TRBV7-2 | NA | TGTGCCAGCAGCTTAGCGGGCGGGAGGGCCGGGTATACGCAGTATTTT | CASSLAGGRAGYTQYF
TRBJ2-2 | TRBD2 | TRBV2 | few | TGTGCCAGCAGTGTGGGAGCTAGCGGCGGGGAGCTGTTTTTT | CASSVGASGGELFF
TRBJ2-7 | NA | TRBV30 | NA | TGTGCCTGGAGTGTGGGACGGGGGTACGAGCAGTACTTC | CAWSVGRGYEQYF
TRBJ1-3 | NA | TRBV7-9 | NA | TGTGCCAGCAGCTTACGTCGGGCAGACATGGGTGGAAACACCATATATTTT | CASSLRRADMGGNTIYF